This T cell receptor (beta chain) was recovered during a study of high-grade serous ovarian cancer treatment subgroups. This clone was seen more than once but under ten times. After removal of 4 bases from V and 4 bases from J, the junction contained 8 bases not matched to a gene. The CDR3 runs 16 residues. Germline V lookup: CDR1 SEHNR, CDR2 FQNEAQ (reference sequence). Clones were sequenced by immunoSEQ multiplex PCR, and TCRdb holds only the in-frame ones, with some missing. The sample yields about 10,000 clones, 55% to 70% seen once. Tumor samples were taken before definitive surgery or chemotherapy.

V usage is TRBV7-9 and J usage is TRBJ2-2, with 8 bases identical to TRBD1. The sample consisted of tumor tissue. This receptor was identified in a human donor with high-grade serous ovarian cancer. The CDR3 spells CASSSRTGPITGELFF. CDR3 bases: TGTGCCAGCAGCTCGCGGACAGGGCCGATCACCGGGGAGCTGTTTTTT. Complete variable domain (other parts from reference TRBV7-9 and TRBJ2-2): DTGVSQNPRHKITKRGQNVTFRCDPISEHNRLYWYRQTLGQGPEFLTYFQNEAQLEKSRLLSDRFSAERPKGSFSTLEIQRTEQGDSAMYLCASSSRTGPITGELFFGEGSRLTVL.